This T cell receptor beta chain was documented in a study of blood T cell repertoires in COVID-19. Study-level background: Material from acute and convalescent COVID-19 was sourced from the United States, Italy and Spain. PBMCs, B-cell-depleted T cells, or T cells were the source of the cDNA or gDNA that made up the material.

Original methodology: Estimation of nucleated cell counts relied on the amplification of reference gene primers. Method: immunoSEQ multiplex PCR; TCRdb's copy keeps in-frame clones and lacks some. The V and J calls and clone size were taken over from that table, and D and trimming were inferred from the DNA. Here the sample spans about 97,000 clones, 92% being singletons. This CDR3 has 12 amino acids. Germline assignment: CDR1 SQVTM and CDR2 ANQGSEA. The V gene end was trimmed by 6 bases and the J gene end by 6 bases; junction bases not matched to a gene: 6. Sequenced input: peripheral blood. This receptor was obtained from a man in his fifties or sixties with active COVID-19. V gene TRBV29-1 combines with J gene TRBJ2-7; TRBD1 agrees at 9 bases. The CDR3 protein is CSVPGQGLEQYF. In DNA, the CDR3 is TGCAGCGTGCCGGGACAGGGACTCGAGCAGTACTTC.